The clone carrying this T cell receptor (beta chain) has just a few counts. The antigen remains unidentified. Sampled while nominally healthy, donors likely had unrecorded immune exposures. V was clipped by 0 bases and J by 6 bases, with 15 bases between them. CDR3 length equals 16 residues. Germline V gene lookup returns CDR1 KGHSH and CDR2 LQKENI. PCR involved 60 Vbeta and 13 Jbeta primers. This table comes from immunoSEQ multiplex PCR, and its TCRdb copy is limited to in-frame clones, with some not included. This sample has approximately 94,000 clones; approximately 76% occur once, and the top ten carry approximately 5.3%. The sample belongs to a study of cytomegalovirus exposure and HLA in healthy donors. Whole-study findings and limits: Across HLA loci, a later analysis found differing TCR association rates, with DRB1 most and HLA-C fewest. Reported results showed that the classifier diagnosed cytomegalovirus status with high specificity and sensitivity.

The receptor was derived from a young man in good health and CMV-seropositive. The sample comprised PBMCs. The V and J genes are TRBV18 and TRBJ1-5; D may be TRBD1 (5 bases). CDR3 DNA: TGTGCCAGCTCACCACCAGGGGCGAAGGAATTTCAGCCCCAGCATTTT. Translation gives CASSPPGAKEFQPQHF.